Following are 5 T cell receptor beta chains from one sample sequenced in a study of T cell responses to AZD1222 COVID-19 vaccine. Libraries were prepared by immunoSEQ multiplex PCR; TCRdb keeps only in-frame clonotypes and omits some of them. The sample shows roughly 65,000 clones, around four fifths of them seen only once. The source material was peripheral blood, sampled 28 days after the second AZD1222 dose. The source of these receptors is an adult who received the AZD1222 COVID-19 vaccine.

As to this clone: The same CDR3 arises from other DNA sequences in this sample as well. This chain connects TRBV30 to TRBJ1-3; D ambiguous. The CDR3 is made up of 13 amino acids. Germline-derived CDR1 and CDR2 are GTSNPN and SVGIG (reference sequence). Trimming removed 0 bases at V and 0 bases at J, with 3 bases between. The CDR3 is CAWSVGSGNTIYF. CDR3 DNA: TGTGCCTGGAGTGTAGGCTCTGGAAACACCATATATTTT.

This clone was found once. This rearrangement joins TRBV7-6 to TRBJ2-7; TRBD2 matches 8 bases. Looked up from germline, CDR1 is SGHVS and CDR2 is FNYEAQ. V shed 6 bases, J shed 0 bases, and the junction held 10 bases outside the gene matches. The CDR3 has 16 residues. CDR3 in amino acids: CASRPIAGGSSYEQYF. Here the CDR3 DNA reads TGTGCCAGCAGACCGATCGCGGGGGGAAGCTCCTACGAGCAGTACTTC.

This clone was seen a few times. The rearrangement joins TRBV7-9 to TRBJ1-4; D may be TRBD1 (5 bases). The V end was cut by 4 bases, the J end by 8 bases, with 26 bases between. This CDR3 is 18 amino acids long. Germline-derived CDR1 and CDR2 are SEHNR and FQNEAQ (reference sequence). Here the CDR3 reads CASSSRWGRDSLREKLFF. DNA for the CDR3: TGTGCCAGCAGCTCCCGTTGGGGGAGGGACTCGCTTCGGGAAAAACTGTTTTTT.

The CDR3 DNA sequence: TGTGCCAGCAGCGCCCCCCGGGGTTCTGGGGCCAACGTCCTGACTTTC. Translation gives CASSAPRGSGANVLTF. This chain connects TRBV9 to TRBJ2-6; D may be TRBD2 (5 bases). V was shortened by 3 bases and J by 1 base, with 11 bases between the two germline ends. The CDR3 contains 16 residues. The germline gives CDR1 SGDLS, CDR2 YYNGEE.

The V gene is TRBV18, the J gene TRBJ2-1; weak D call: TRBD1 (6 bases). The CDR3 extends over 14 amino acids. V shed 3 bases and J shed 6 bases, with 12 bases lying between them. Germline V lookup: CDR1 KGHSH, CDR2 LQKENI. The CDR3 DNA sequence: TGTGCCAGCTCACCGGTAACAGGGACCAATGAGCAGTTCTTC. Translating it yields CASSPVTGTNEQFF.